This TCR beta chain came from a study of T cells in Graves' hyperthyroidism and ophthalmopathy (dated by TCRdb to between 2019 and 2020). Regarding the study in general: Peripheral blood was sampled at the time of initial diagnosis, prior to any treatment. To identify TCR V-J signatures that set the groups apart, the researchers used a discovery cohort of 95 to 100 patients, made up of 40 to 45 with Graves' ophthalmopathy and 57 with stable Graves' hyperthyroidism. An independent validation cohort of around 20 hyperthyroidism patients and 17 patients who later progressed to ophthalmopathy tested prospective prediction of ophthalmopathy. The 75 to 100 discovery patients were randomly split 7:3 into training and test sets. The study also compared thyroid tissue and blood T-cell repertoires from about 6 Graves' hyperthyroidism patients. After blood sampling, hyperthyroidism patients were treated with methimazole at a starting dose of 30 mg daily, and ophthalmopathy patients were treated with high-dose intravenous methylprednisolone. The paper reports TCR Vbeta CDR3 sequencing of approximately 140 peripheral blood samples: approximately 41 ophthalmopathy, fewer than 85 hyperthyroidism and roughly 17 progressor patients.

A patient counted as having stable Graves' hyperthyroidism if no progression to ophthalmopathy occurred over 18 months of follow-up. The hyperthyroidism patients were between 18 and 65 years old and newly diagnosed, with a disease duration of less than 2 months. Any patient with an uncontrolled infection, another autoimmune disease, pregnancy or lactation was excluded. Diagnoses relied on clinical symptoms, serum thyroxine and TRAb, thyroid ultrasound and orbital computed tomography. Ficoll-Paque density gradient centrifugation was used to isolate PBMCs from approximately 11 ml of fresh peripheral blood. Trizol reagent was used to extract total RNA, and RNA quality was then checked on an Agilent 2100 Bioanalyzer. From the germline V gene (reference sequence), CDR1 is SGHKS and CDR2 is YYEKEE. The V end loses 1 base and the J end loses 7 bases, and a stretch of 12 bases separates them. The CDR3, cysteine through phenylalanine, is 14 amino acids long. The sequence is cut down to CDR3 DNA, 42 bases in frame from base 1.

Notes on this clonotype: Its antigen is not yet known. Qualities for individual bases were not recorded, and no much larger clone is one base off.

Broader findings and caveats from the paper: A model built on a 13 V-J signature distinguished ophthalmopathy from stable hyperthyroidism, reaching 87.88% sensitivity and 81.08% specificity in cross-validation and 80%/75% in testing. Most expanded thyroid clonotypes (frequency above 0.001) were also found in blood, which suggests that blood repertoires may mirror thyroid immune responses. Sample size was not statistically predetermined, and investigators were not blinded to group allocation. In validation, the model predicted progression to ophthalmopathy a median of 6.5 months before onset, with approximately 70% sensitivity and 72.22% specificity.

Amplification of TCR beta CDR3 regions was carried out from RNA transcripts. The first round of RT-PCR for the TCR CDR3 was performed with the HTBI primer set and the Qiagen OneStep RT-PCR kit. A second multiplex PCR round built the libraries, followed by size selection and purification. The libraries were sequenced on an Illumina HiSeq2000 using paired-end 100 bp reads. The paper's data handling went like this. Raw data were processed with SOAPnuke, discarding reads with adapters, uncalled bases, mean Phred below 15, or no exact constant-primer or identifier match. COPE v1.2.5 was used to merge high-quality paired reads, and clonotypes were defined as unique nucleotide sequences. MiTCR v1.1 was used to align the clonotypes against IMGT TRBV, TRBD and TRBJ reference segments. Only V-J combinations with frequency above 0.0001, covering about 99% of repertoires, were analysed. A TCS score was defined as the ratio of F50 (clonal expansion) to E x V (chaos), with BLOSUM62-based TCRdist applied between CDR3 peptides within each V-J. Welch's t-statistics and random forest reduced some 510 V-J features to under 15, which were used in a naive Bayes classifier (R e1071). TCRdb's own reprocessing of the public reads used fastp at Q25 and MiXCR and kept productive beta chains. Here each entry gathers all rows of one CDR3 protein and keeps the most common genes and DNA. These V and J calls originate from TCRdb's pipeline instead of the authors' own analysis. In this sample the table shows 75,000 to 100,000 distinct CDR3 sequences, roughly 56% of which occur a single time. Less than 30% of the sample belongs to the ten largest clones.

The TCR sequence derives from a woman in her 40s with Graves' hyperthyroidism. The V and J genes are TRBV5-5 and TRBJ1-5; matching of 6 bases hints at TRBD1 as the D gene. Sequencing input: blood. In nucleotides, the sequence is TGTGCCAGCAGCTTGAGGGGGGGGTGGCAGCCCCAGCATTTT. This is translated as CASSLRGGWQPQHF. This CDR3, with the reference TRBV5-5 and TRBJ1-5 proteins standing in past its ends, gives the full variable domain DAGVTQSPTHLIKTRGQQVTLRCSPISGHKSVSWYQQVLGQGPQFIFQYYEKEERGRGNFPDRFSARQFPNYSSELNVNALLLGDSALYLCASSLRGGWQPQHFGDGTRLSIL.